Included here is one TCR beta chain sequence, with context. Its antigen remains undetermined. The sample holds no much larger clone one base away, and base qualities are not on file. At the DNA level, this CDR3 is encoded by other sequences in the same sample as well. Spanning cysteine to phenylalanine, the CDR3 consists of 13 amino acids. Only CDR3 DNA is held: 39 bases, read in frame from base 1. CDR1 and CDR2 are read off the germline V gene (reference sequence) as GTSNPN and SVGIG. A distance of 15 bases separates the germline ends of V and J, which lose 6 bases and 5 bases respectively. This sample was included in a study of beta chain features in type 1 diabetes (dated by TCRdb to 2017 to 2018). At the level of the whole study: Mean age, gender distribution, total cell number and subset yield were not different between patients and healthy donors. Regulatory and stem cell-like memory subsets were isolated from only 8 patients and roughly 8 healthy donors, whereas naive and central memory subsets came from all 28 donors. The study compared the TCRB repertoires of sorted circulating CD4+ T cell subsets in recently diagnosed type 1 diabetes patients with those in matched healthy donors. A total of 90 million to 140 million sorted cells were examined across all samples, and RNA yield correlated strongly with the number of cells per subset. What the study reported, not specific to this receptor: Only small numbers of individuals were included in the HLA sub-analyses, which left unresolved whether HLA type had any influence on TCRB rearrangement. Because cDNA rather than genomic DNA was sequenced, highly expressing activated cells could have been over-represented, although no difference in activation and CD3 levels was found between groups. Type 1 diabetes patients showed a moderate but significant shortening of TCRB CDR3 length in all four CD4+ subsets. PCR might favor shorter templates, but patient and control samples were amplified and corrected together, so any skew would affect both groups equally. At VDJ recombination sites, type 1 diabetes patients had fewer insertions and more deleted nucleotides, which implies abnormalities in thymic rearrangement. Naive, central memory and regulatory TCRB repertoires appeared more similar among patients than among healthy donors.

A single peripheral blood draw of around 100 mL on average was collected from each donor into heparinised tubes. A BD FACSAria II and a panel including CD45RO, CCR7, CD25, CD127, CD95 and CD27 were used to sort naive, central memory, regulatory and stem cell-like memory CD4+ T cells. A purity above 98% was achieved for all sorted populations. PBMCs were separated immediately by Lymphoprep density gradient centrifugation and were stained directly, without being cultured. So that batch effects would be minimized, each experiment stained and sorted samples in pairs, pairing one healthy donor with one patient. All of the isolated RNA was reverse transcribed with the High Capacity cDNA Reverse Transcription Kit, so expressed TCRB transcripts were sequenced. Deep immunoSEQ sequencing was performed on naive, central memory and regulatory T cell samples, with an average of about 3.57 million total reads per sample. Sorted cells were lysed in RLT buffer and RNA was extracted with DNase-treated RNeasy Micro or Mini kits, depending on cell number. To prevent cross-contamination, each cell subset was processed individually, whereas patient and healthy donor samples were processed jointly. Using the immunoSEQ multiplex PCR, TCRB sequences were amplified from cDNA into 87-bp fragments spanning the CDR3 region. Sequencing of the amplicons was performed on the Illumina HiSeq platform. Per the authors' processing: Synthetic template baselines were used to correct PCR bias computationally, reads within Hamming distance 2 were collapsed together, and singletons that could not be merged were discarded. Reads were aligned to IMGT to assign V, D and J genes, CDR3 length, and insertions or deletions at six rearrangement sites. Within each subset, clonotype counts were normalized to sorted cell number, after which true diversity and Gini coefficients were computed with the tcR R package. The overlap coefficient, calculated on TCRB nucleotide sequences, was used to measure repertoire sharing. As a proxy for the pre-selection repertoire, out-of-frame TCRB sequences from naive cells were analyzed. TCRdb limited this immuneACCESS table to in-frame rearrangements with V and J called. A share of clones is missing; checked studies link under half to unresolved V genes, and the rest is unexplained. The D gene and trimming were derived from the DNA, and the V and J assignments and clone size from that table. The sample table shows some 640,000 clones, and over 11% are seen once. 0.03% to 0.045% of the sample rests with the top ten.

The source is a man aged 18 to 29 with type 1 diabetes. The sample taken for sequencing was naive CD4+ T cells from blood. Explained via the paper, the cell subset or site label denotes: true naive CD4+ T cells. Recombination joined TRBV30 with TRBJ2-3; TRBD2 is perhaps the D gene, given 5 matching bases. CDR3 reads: CACWPPGKDTQYF. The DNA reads TGTGCCTGTTGGCCCCCGGGGAAAGATACGCAGTATTTT.